This entry is about one T cell receptor (beta chain). The antigen it binds to is not known. Base qualities are missing; no much larger clone stands one base away. The sample originates from a study of Tregs in tolerant kidney transplant recipients (dated by TCRdb to the late 2010s). For the study in its entirety: TCRbeta sequencing was used in the study to identify donor-specific regulatory T cells before combined kidney and bone marrow transplantation, and the identified cells were then tracked after transplant.

What the authors observed across the whole study: For some patients the PCR primers changed over time, which made it impossible to compare the samples from those patients at the nucleotide level. The study was limited by small patient numbers, and the findings need validation in larger populations and under other immunosuppression protocols. In tolerant patients, the expansion of donor-specific Tregs was greater than global Treg expansion, suggesting that the expansion was antigen-driven rather than nonspecific. Biological reproducibility was not directly assessed, although technical replication error appeared to be minimal. Expanding Tregs with activated donor B cells appeared to identify the most biologically relevant and donor-specific TCRbeta repertoire.

The transplants used related donors with nonmyeloablative bone marrow transplantation, and mixed chimerism in the human trials was transient. Thawed PBMCs were FACS-sorted into unstimulated Tregs (CD4+CD25+CD127-), CD4+ non-Tregs (CD4+CD25-), CD4 cells and CD8 cells. Several combined kidney and bone marrow transplant recipients from the ITN036ST trial were included as patients, and samples were available only from these trial subjects. Healthy control blood was processed to PBMCs by Ficoll density gradient and cryopreserved, and patient PBMCs were collected before and after transplant. For TCRbeta CDR3 sequencing, genomic DNA was extracted from sorted cells using the QIAGEN DNeasy Blood and Tissue Kit. High-throughput TCRbeta CDR3 sequencing, which included PCR amplification with bias correction and internal controls, was done commercially through immunoSEQ. Per the authors' processing: Unique productive TCRbeta sequences were defined by CDR3 nucleotide sequence when primers matched and otherwise by CDR3 amino acid sequence together with Vbeta and Jbeta genes. To correct sorting error, sequences shared between sorted populations at a frequency ratio of 2:1 or less were removed; the rest were assigned to the higher population. Donor-reactive sequences were defined as at least 5-fold expanded in CFSE-low cells versus unstimulated cells, with frequency of at least 0.01% in CFSE-low cells. Jensen-Shannon divergence calculated on the top 100 TCRbeta sequences ranked by frequency was used to measure repertoire divergence. For any sample with multiple sequencing runs, sorting error was corrected in each run separately before the runs were pooled. Held by TCRdb, this immuneACCESS table contains in-frame sequences only and omits some clones. Under half of the omission traces to an unresolved V gene where checked; the cause of the rest is unknown. D and trimming were read from the DNA, whereas the V and J calls and clone size are those reported in that table. This sample comprises 75,000 to 100,000 clones, 80% to 95% of them detected only once. The top ten constitute 1.6% of the sample.

The sequenced sample was CD4+ T cells from blood (PBMCs), obtained 12 months after the transplant. This clonotype was sampled from a human patient who received a combined kidney and bone marrow transplant. After a transplant, not all T cells may be the patient's own; some may come from the graft donor.

The DNA sequence is TGTGCCACCAGCAGAGATAAAGGGGACAGGGGGCAGTTTCACTCCTACGAGCAGTACTTC. This yields the protein CATSRDKGDRGQFHSYEQYF. The chain is assembled from TRBV15 and TRBJ2-7; 12 junctional bases match TRBD1. Clipping removes 0 bases from V and 0 bases from J, with 12 as the unmatched junction base count. The CDR3 has 20 amino acids, counting the end cysteine and phenylalanine. Only the CDR3 region is kept as DNA, spanning 60 bases read in frame from base 1. Per the germline V gene (reference sequence), LNHNV is the CDR1 and YYDKDF is the CDR2.